The subject of this entry is one TCR beta chain. This receptor's antigen is unknown. One junction end disagrees with the germline gene, perhaps due to a read error. The data were taken from a study of human T cells and chemical hapten exposure (dated by TCRdb to the early 2020s). Study-wide context: For sensitization, 2% DPC in acetone was applied to a 2 cm by 2 cm area of upper inner arm skin. Weekly therapeutic DPC doses were additionally applied to the scalp of patients throughout the approximately 24-week study period. Patch testing was done on the upper back using Finn chambers containing 0.01% DPC, and results were scored after 6 days according to International Contact Dermatitis Research Group standards. Most of the patients in the cohort were female, and the cohort covered alopecia areata with under or over 50% scalp involvement, alopecia totalis and alopecia universalis. Libraries were pooled for sequencing, and variation in per-sample TCR yields was attributed mainly to small differences in library volumes within the pool. The study tracked peripheral blood TCR repertoire changes in vivo during primary and secondary sensitization to the hapten diphenylcyclopropenone (DPC) in alopecia patients. Blood samples were taken from patients before sensitization (week 0) and at 2, 6 and about 24 weeks after DPC sensitization. Blood for TCR sequencing was provided by twenty-nine alopecia patients at one to four time points (pre-sensitization, 2, 6 and 24 weeks).

Overall study outcomes, separate from this receptor: The number of TCRs above 1 in 1000 frequency did not change with DPC sensitization; there was no evidence of global repertoire structure alterations. After repeated subsampling, the strength of the expansion versus patch-test correlation and the threshold at which it became significant changed. Because every patient had alopecia, a presumed autoimmune disease, the patients' immune response might differ from that of healthy individuals. A positive correlation was found between the number of PT1 expanded TCRs and patch test score, with significance reached at thresholds 8, 16 and 32 but not 4. Compared with pre-sensitization or healthy control sets, expanded TCRs formed significantly more large CDR3 similarity clusters, which is consistent with antigen-driven responses.

The time point label of this sample denotes: patch test 1, 2 weeks after DPC sensitization. The treatment or condition label of this sample denotes: therapeutic diphenylcyclopropenone sensitization with weekly scalp DPC. Blood at each patch-test visit was drawn before the patch test was applied. Patients were eligible if aged 18 to 70, diagnosed with alopecia and judged suitable for DPC therapy, and pregnant patients were excluded. Total RNA was extracted from unfractionated whole blood that had been collected in Tempus Blood RNA tubes. From cysteine to phenylalanine, the CDR3 is 11 amino acids long. The entry retains the CDR3 DNA only, 33 bases that are in frame from base 1. From a lookup of the germline V gene, CDR1 and CDR2 are MNHNS and SASEGT. Library creation used RACE. Sequencing took place on a NextSeq 500. During library preparation, unique molecular identifiers were attached to individual cDNA molecules so that TCRs could be counted quantitatively and reproducibly. Each blood RNA sample was used to sequence both TCR alpha and TCR beta chains. The paper's data handling went like this. A median of about 87,000 TCRs per sample was observed, with a range of 23,224 to 690,600. The Decombinator software suite was used to annotate V, J and CDR3 in the TCR reads. To make PS versus PT1 abundance plots, every sample was subsampled to the same number of TCRs (28,000). TCRs were defined as expanded if absent before sensitization and observed at least eight times at the 2-week time point. TCRdb ran its own pipeline on the public reads, namely fastp trimming at Q25 and MiXCR clone calling, and kept in-frame beta chains. Entries that share a CDR3 protein sequence are merged under the most common genes and DNA. TCRdb, rather than the study authors, made the V and J calls. In this sample the table shows roughly 180,000 distinct CDR3 sequences, about 20% of which occur a single time. Clones ranked in the top ten supply under 7.5% of the sample.

The chain is assembled from TRBV6-1 and TRBJ1-3, with TRBD1 as a weak D call on 5 bases. The TCR comes from a woman in her forties or fifties with alopecia areata. Some clones in this sample may be carry-over from other donors' samples. The sequencing used whole blood, collected in connection with sensitization to the hapten diphenylcyclopropenone (DPC). CDR3 reads: CASSESGKGSF. The sequence in DNA is TGTGCCAGCAGTGAATCCGGGAAGGGGAGTTTT.